This T cell receptor (beta chain) emerged from a study of blood T cell repertoires in COVID-19. Assay: immunoSEQ multiplex PCR; the TCRdb copy retains only in-frame clones and omits some. The table has almost 400,000 clones, 89% seen once. The germline V gene encodes CDR1 SGDLS and CDR2 YYNGEE. With 3 bases removed from V and 7 bases from J, the gap between germline ends came to 5 bases. The CDR3 covers 11 residues. Sample: PBMCs or T cells enriched from blood (not recorded which). This sequence originates from a woman aged 25 to 39 who had recovered from COVID-19. V usage is TRBV9 and J usage is TRBJ1-3; no definite D call. The CDR3 is CASSGGNTIYF. In DNA form, the CDR3 reads TGTGCCAGCAGCGGAGGGAACACCATATATTTT.